The 30 T cell receptor beta chains below were found in one sample sequenced in a study of yellow fever vaccine responses in identical twins. Via MiXCR, TCRdb re-called the RT-PCR reads, giving one row per CDR3 protein. The data hold just over 1,000 distinct CDR3 sequences, with approximately 91% observed a single time. Sequenced material: T cells from blood (PBMCs), unsorted or a sorted subset (not recorded which), taken before or after yellow fever vaccination (not recorded which). Receptors were obtained from a young woman who received the yellow fever vaccine.

J is TRBJ2-1 and V is TRBV6-2 or TRBV6-3; TRBD2 matches at 9 bases. Germline V gives CDR1 MNHEY, CDR2 SVGEGT. Losses at the gene ends were 0 bases for V and 4 bases for J; bases not matched to a gene: 7. This CDR3 has 17 amino acids. CDR3: CASSYSPSGGLYNEQFF. CDR3 sequence (DNA): TGTGCCAGCAGTTACTCCCCAAGCGGGGGGTTGTACAATGAGCAGTTCTTC.

The chain couples TRBV11-1 to TRBJ1-2; perhaps TRBD1 as D (5 bases). Germline CDR1 and CDR2: SGHAT and FQDESV (reference sequence). This CDR3 is 13 amino acids long. Deletions cut 0 bases from V and 6 bases from J, with 8 bases between. The CDR3 DNA sequence: TGTGCCAGCAGCTTAGCGGCAGGGAATGGCTACACCTTC. This encodes CASSLAAGNGYTF.

The V call is TRBV11-3, the J call TRBJ2-1; D is uncertain. CDR3 length: 11 amino acids. Trimming cost V 6 bases and J 14 bases, with 14 bases left between them. Germline assignment: CDR1 SGHNT and CDR2 YENEEA. CDR3 DNA sequence: TGTGCCAGCAGGTCCGACCTCATAGAGTTCTTC. Protein product: CASRSDLIEFF.

The genes are TRBV6-2 or TRBV6-3 and TRBJ1-5; D is uncertain. Trimming removed 8 bases at V and 1 base at J, with 9 bases between. This CDR3 comprises 13 residues. In germline, CDR1 is MNHEY, CDR2 SVGEGT. CDR3 amino acids: CASGRWSNQPQHF. Written as DNA, the CDR3 is TGTGCCAGCGGCAGATGGAGCAATCAGCCCCAGCATTTT.

On this clonotype: One junction end disagrees with the germline gene, perhaps due to a read error. The rearrangement links TRBV7-7 to TRBJ2-5; 14 bases fit TRBD2. Germline V lookup: CDR1 SSHAT, CDR2 FNYEAQ (reference sequence). The CDR3 covers 16 residues. CDR3 residues: CASSPTSGGAGETQYF. CDR3 coding DNA: TGTGCTAGCAGCCCGACTAGCGGGGGGGCCGGCGAGACCCAGTACTTC.

This chain links TRBV29-1 with TRBJ2-7; 8 bases map to TRBD2. Germline CDR1 is SQVTM and CDR2 is ANQGSEA. The CDR3 runs 12 residues. V lost 4 bases and J lost 4; bases outside the gene matches: 3. In DNA form, the CDR3 reads TGCAGCGTTGTTAGCGGGACGTACGAGCAGTACTTC. As protein: CSVVSGTYEQYF.

This clonotype was seen only once. The rearrangement links TRBV19 to TRBJ1-5; possibly TRBD1 for D (6 bases). V was trimmed by 5 bases and J by 5 bases, leaving 16 bases between them. The CDR3 has 15 amino acids. CDR1 and CDR2 from the germline V gene are LNHDA and SQIVND (reference sequence). This CDR3 is CASSLQGPPHQPQHF. The CDR3 bases are TGTGCCAGTAGTCTACAGGGACCCCCCCATCAGCCCCAGCATTTT.

The genes are TRBV20-1 and TRBJ2-7; no definite D call. V lost 0 bases to trimming and J lost 3 bases, with 15 bases between them. The CDR3 is 15 amino acids. In germline, CDR1 is DFQATT, CDR2 SNEGSKA (reference sequence). The CDR3, as DNA: TGCAGTGCTAGAGATAGCAGTGCGGTATACTACGAGCAGTACTTC. Protein product: CSARDSSAVYYEQYF.

This chain links TRBV20-1 with TRBJ2-5, with 10 nucleotides matching TRBD2. Unmatched junction bases numbered 4, after V lost 3 bases and J lost 6 bases. The CDR3 has 13 residues. Germline lookup yields CDR1 DFQATT and CDR2 SNEGSKA (reference sequence). The CDR3 coding sequence is TGCAGTGCTAGTTTAGCGGGAGGACAGACCCAGTACTTC. Protein: CSASLAGGQTQYF.

The V and J genes are TRBV11-2 and TRBJ1-3; tentatively, D is TRBD1 (5 bases). Germline CDR1 reads SGHAT; CDR2 reads FQNNGV. The CDR3 is made up of 16 amino acids. Trimming shortened V by 3 bases and J by 1 base, and 13 bases separated the two germline ends. Here the CDR3 reads CASSFEGRRSGNTIYF. The CDR3 coding sequence is TGTGCCAGCAGCTTCGAGGGGCGCCGATCTGGAAACACCATATATTTT.

This chain connects TRBV27 to TRBJ2-7, with a weak D call TRBD1 (5 bases). This CDR3 has 13 residues. Trimming shortened V by 2 bases and J by 3 bases, and 8 bases separated the two germline ends. The germline gives CDR1 MNHEY, CDR2 SMNVEV (reference sequence). CDR3 sequence: CASSLTQGYEQYF. The CDR3 nucleotides are TGTGCCAGCAGTTTAACGCAGGGCTACGAGCAGTACTTC.

CDR3 sequence: CAISERQSNQPQHF. The CDR3 DNA follows: TGTGCCATCAGTGAGCGACAGAGCAATCAGCCCCAGCATTTT. The chain employs TRBV10-3 and TRBJ1-5, with D possibly TRBD1 on 5 matching bases. V gave up 2 bases and J gave up 1 base, with 6 bases separating them. Germline V lookup: CDR1 ENHRY, CDR2 SYGVKD. The CDR3 extends over 14 amino acids.

V gene TRBV11-2 combines with J gene TRBJ2-3; 7 nucleotides align to TRBD2. This CDR3 has 16 residues. Losses at the gene ends were 4 bases for V and 0 bases for J; bases not matched to a gene: 7. Germline V gene sequence: CDR1 SGHAT, CDR2 FQNNGV. As DNA, the CDR3 is TGTGCCAGCAGCTCCATGGGTAGCGGGAGCACAGATACGCAGTATTTT. As protein: CASSSMGSGSTDTQYF. Full variable domain (outside the CDR3, taken from reference TRBV11-2 and TRBJ2-3): EAGVAQSPRYKIIEKRQSVAFWCNPISGHATLYWYQQILGQGPKLLIQFQNNGVVDDSQLPKDRFSAERLKGVDSTLKIQPAKLEDSAVYLCASSSMGSGSTDTQYFGPGTRLTVL.

The chain has TRBV10-3 and TRBJ2-7; D not resolved. CDR1 is ENHRY and CDR2 is SYGVKD in the germline V gene. V was cut by 4 bases and J by 6 bases, with 7 bases left in between. The CDR3 contains 11 residues. This CDR3 is CAISVESEQYF. The CDR3 DNA reads as TGTGCCATCAGTGTTGAGAGCGAGCAGTACTTC.

The V call is TRBV10-3, the J call TRBJ2-3; D is unresolved. V lost 4 bases, J lost 3 bases, and 8 bases lay in between. This CDR3 contains 13 residues. Germline CDR1 reads ENHRY; CDR2 reads SYGVKD. CDR3 nucleotide sequence: TGTGCCATCAGTGGAACAGTTACAGATACGCAGTATTTT. Amino acids: CAISGTVTDTQYF.

V and J are TRBV10-1 and TRBJ2-3; D is unclear. CDR3 length equals 15 residues. Trimming removed 4 bases from V and 4 bases from J, with 15 bases in between. Germline assignment: CDR1 WNHNN and CDR2 SYGVQD (reference sequence). CDR3: CASSAAWPLADTQYF. The CDR3 nucleotides are TGCGCCAGCAGTGCCGCCTGGCCCCTGGCAGATACGCAGTATTTT.

For the CDR3, the DNA is TGCAGCGTTAGTCCGGGACAGGGCCACTACGAGCAGTACTTC. The encoded protein is CSVSPGQGHYEQYF. The genes are TRBV29-1 and TRBJ2-7; 9 nucleotides match TRBD1. V shed 5 bases and J 3 bases; nucleotides not matched to a gene: 8. Germline V lookup: CDR1 SQVTM, CDR2 ANQGSEA. The CDR3 extends over 14 amino acids.

V gene TRBV5-4 combines with J gene TRBJ2-1, with 11 nucleotides matching TRBD2. In germline, CDR1 is SGHNT, CDR2 YYREEE (reference sequence). V dropped 4 bases and J dropped 1; count of bases not matched to a gene: 7. The CDR3 runs 17 residues. The DNA for the CDR3 is TGTGCCAGCAGCGGTACTAGCGGGGGATTTTCCTACAATGAGCAGTTCTTC. This sequence encodes CASSGTSGGFSYNEQFF.

The chain employs TRBV6-5 and TRBJ1-1, with D possibly being TRBD1 (5 bases). This CDR3 has 18 amino acids. Per the germline V gene, CDR1 is MNHEY and CDR2 is SVGAGI. The V end lost 6 bases, the J end lost 1 base, and 24 bases lay between the germline ends. In DNA form, the CDR3 reads TGTGCCAGCAGCTATGTCCCCGCAGGGTATCTAGGGAACACTGAAGCTTTCTTT. Amino acids: CASSYVPAGYLGNTEAFF.

This chain links TRBV5-1 with TRBJ2-7; D is unclear. This CDR3 is 13 amino acids long. Germline CDR1 reads SGHRS; CDR2 reads YFSETQ. Deletions cut 4 bases from V and 5 bases from J, with 13 bases between. The CDR3 DNA follows: TGCGCCAGCAGCAATCTAGTCGCTAACGAGCAGTACTTC. Amino acid sequence: CASSNLVANEQYF.

The V gene is TRBV7-9, the J gene TRBJ2-1; D assignment may be TRBD1 or TRBD2 (5 bases each). The CDR3 runs to 17 residues. V was clipped by 5 bases and J by 6 bases, with 23 bases between them. Germline V CDR1 and CDR2: SEHNR, FQNEAQ (reference sequence). Written as DNA, the CDR3 is TGTGCCAGCAGCCTGAGGGGTGGGCCCGGGATGACCAATGAGCAGTTCTTC. Translated: CASSLRGGPGMTNEQFF.

The chain's CDR3 is CASSVRGGWYNEQFF. CDR3 DNA sequence: TGTGCCAGCAGCGTTAGGGGGGGATGGTACAATGAGCAGTTCTTC. The chain recombines TRBV5-6 with TRBJ2-1, with D possibly matching TRBD2 (7 bases). Germline-derived CDR1 and CDR2 are SGHDT and YYEEEE. With 4 bases removed from V and 4 bases from J, the gap between germline ends came to 15 bases. CDR3 length equals 15 residues.

This chain links TRBV11-1 with TRBJ2-1; 8 nucleotides agree with TRBD2. Germline V gene sequence: CDR1 SGHAT, CDR2 FQDESV (reference sequence). This CDR3 has 15 amino acids. V shed 3 bases, J shed 7 bases, and the junction held 8 bases outside the gene matches. This CDR3 is CASSFVTGGKNEQFF. The DNA of the CDR3 is TGTGCCAGCAGCTTTGTGACGGGAGGGAAGAATGAGCAGTTCTTC.

This clonotype was seen a handful of times. J is TRBJ1-1 and V is TRBV12-3 or TRBV12-4; D is unclear. Between the trimmed V and J ends, which lost 4 bases and 1 base, there was a span of 13 bases. This CDR3 comprises 15 residues. CDR3 region: CASSSGPGENTEAFF. CDR3 DNA: TGTGCCAGCAGTTCTGGACCGGGAGAGAACACTGAAGCTTTCTTT.

This clonotype was detected once. This chain joins TRBV15 and TRBJ2-7; D is perhaps TRBD2 (6 bases). V was shortened by 0 bases and J by 2 bases, with 11 bases between the two germline ends. The CDR3 extends over 15 amino acids. Germline V gene lookup returns CDR1 LNHNV and CDR2 YYDKDF (reference sequence). The CDR3 spells CATSRDLALAYEQYF. DNA for the CDR3: TGTGCCACCAGCAGAGATCTAGCGCTTGCCTACGAGCAGTACTTC.

This chain connects TRBV10-3 to TRBJ1-1, with D hard to call. This CDR3 region has 13 residues. Germline loops: CDR1 ENHRY, CDR2 SYGVKD. The V end lost 8 bases, the J end lost 4 bases, and 14 bases lay between the germline ends. The CDR3: CAISWISGTEAFF. For the CDR3, the DNA is TGTGCCATCTCGTGGATCAGCGGCACTGAAGCTTTCTTT.

The chain uses TRBV4-1 and TRBJ1-2; unclear D gene. This CDR3 contains 15 residues. CDR1 is MGHRA, CDR2 YSYEKL, per germline. V lost 0 bases, J lost 0 bases, and 8 bases lay in between. CDR3 amino acids: CASSQETATNYGYTF. The DNA of the CDR3 is TGCGCCAGCAGCCAAGAGACGGCTACTAACTATGGCTACACCTTC.

The chain has TRBV19 and TRBJ2-5; the match to TRBD1 covers 8 bases. CDR3 length equals 14 residues. V trimming: 1 base; J trimming: 5 bases; junction bases outside the gene matches: 3. Per the germline V gene, CDR1 is LNHDA and CDR2 is SQIVND (reference sequence). CDR3 nucleotide sequence: TGTGCCAGTAGTATAGCCGGACAGGGCGAGACCCAGTACTTC. It codes for CASSIAGQGETQYF.

V gene TRBV4-1 combines with J gene TRBJ2-3, with D hard to call. Trimming removed 1 base from V and 0 bases from J, with 11 bases in between. This CDR3 spans 16 amino acids. CDR1 is MGHRA and CDR2 is YSYEKL in the germline V gene. CDR3 sequence reads: CASSQAGSVSTDTQYF. The CDR3 DNA is TGCGCCAGCAGCCAAGCAGGAAGTGTTAGCACAGATACGCAGTATTTT.

The genes are TRBV11-2 and TRBJ2-7, with 11 bases fitting TRBD2. Unmatched junction bases numbered 10, after V lost 5 bases and J lost 4 bases. The CDR3 has 16 residues. The V gene's germline CDR1 is SGHAT and CDR2 FQNNGV. The CDR3 reads CASSMLLAGVGYEQYF. CDR3 DNA: TGTGCCAGCAGCATGCTACTAGCGGGAGTTGGGTACGAGCAGTACTTC.